This TCR beta chain was found in a study of read filtering for tumor transcriptome and immune sequencing. Study information: RNA-seq yielded only about 75 to 1,300 TCR reads, IR-seq about 4 to 10.27 million.

The library was built from about 400 ng RNA with molecular barcoded adaptors for alpha/delta and beta/gamma chains. TCRdb reanalysed the reads using MiXCR and keeps one entry per CDR3 protein. In the table there are around 140,000 distinct CDR3 sequences, roughly 13% of which are singletons. The V gene end was trimmed by 1 base and the J gene end by 8 bases; junction bases not matched to a gene: 9. CDR3 size: 16 residues. Germline values: CDR1 MGHRA, CDR2 YSYEKL. This clonotype was observed many times. The clonotype comes from a donor over 35 with multiple myeloma. The chain is built from TRBV4-1 and TRBJ2-1, with TRBD2 identical over 9 bases. Sequencing input: a population of CD138-negative cells sorted from bone marrow. The CDR3 region is CASSQVKVAGAYEQFF. The DNA of the CDR3 is TGCGCCAGCAGCCAAGTTAAGGTAGCGGGAGCGTATGAGCAGTTCTTC.